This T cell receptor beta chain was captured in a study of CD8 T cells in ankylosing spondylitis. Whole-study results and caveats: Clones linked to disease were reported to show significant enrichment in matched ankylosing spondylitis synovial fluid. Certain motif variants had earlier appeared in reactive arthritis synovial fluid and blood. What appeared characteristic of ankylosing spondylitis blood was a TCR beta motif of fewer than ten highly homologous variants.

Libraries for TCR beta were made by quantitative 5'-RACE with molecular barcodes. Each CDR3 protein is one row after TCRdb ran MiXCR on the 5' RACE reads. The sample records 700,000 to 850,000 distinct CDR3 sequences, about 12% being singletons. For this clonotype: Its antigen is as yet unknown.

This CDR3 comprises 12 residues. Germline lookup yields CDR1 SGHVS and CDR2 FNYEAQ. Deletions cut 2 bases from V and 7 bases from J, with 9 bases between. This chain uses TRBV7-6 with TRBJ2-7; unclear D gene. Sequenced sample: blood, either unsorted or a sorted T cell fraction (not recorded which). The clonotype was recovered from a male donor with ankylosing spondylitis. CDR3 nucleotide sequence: TGTGCCAGCAGCTTACCCGGGCTTGAGCAGTACTTC. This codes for CASSLPGLEQYF.